Below, 19 T cell receptor beta chains from the same sample are listed, as sequenced in a study of T cell responses to AZD1222 COVID-19 vaccine. Profiling relied on immunoSEQ multiplex PCR, and the TCRdb table lists in-frame clones only, not all of them. The sample yields some 100,000 clones, around 90% seen once. This specimen consisted of peripheral blood, obtained 28 days after the second AZD1222 dose. Receptors originate from an adult who received the AZD1222 COVID-19 vaccine.

The chain uses TRBV6-5 and TRBJ1-6; D not resolved. The CDR3 is 15 residues long. Germline CDR1 MNHEY, CDR2 SVGAGI. Trimming removed 6 bases at V and 5 bases at J, with 14 bases between. As DNA, the CDR3 is TGTGCCAGCAGAGCCCCGGGCGGAAATAATTCACCCCTCCACTTT. Translating it yields CASRAPGGNNSPLHF.

The V call is TRBV5-1, the J call TRBJ2-3, with TRBD2 matching over 7 bases. Unmatched junction bases numbered 3, after V lost 3 bases and J lost 5 bases. Per the germline V gene, CDR1 is SGHRS and CDR2 is YFSETQ. This CDR3 comprises 13 residues. The CDR3 reads CASSWGGGDTQYF. The CDR3 nucleotides read TGCGCCAGCAGCTGGGGGGGTGGAGATACGCAGTATTTT.

The gene calls are TRBV6-1 and TRBJ1-1; 8 bases line up with TRBD1. After removal of 4 bases from V and 1 base from J, the junction contained 8 bases not matched to a gene. Germline V lookup: CDR1 MNHNS, CDR2 SASEGT. This CDR3 comprises 16 residues. The CDR3 nucleotides read TGTGCCAGCAGTGTAGGACAGGGCCTCAAGAACACTGAAGCTTTCTTT. Protein: CASSVGQGLKNTEAFF.

This clone appeared a single time. The genes are TRBV5-6 and TRBJ1-6; D is unclear. The length of the CDR3 is 13 residues. Trimming cost V 7 bases and J 7 bases, with 12 bases left between them. CDR1 is SGHDT and CDR2 is YYEEEE in the germline V gene. The CDR3 DNA reads as TGTGCCAGCCGGGAGGCTCTAAATTCACCCCTCCACTTT. Translated, it gives CASREALNSPLHF.

The rearrangement joins TRBV11-2 to TRBJ1-4; 7 bases agree with TRBD1. V gave up 4 bases and J gave up 3 bases; unmatched junction bases: 8. The CDR3 spans 16 residues. CDR1 and CDR2 (germline): SGHAT, FQNNGV. In DNA, the CDR3 is TGTGCCAGCAGCTACCTGACAGGGAAGCCTAATGAAAAACTGTTTTTT. Translated, it gives CASSYLTGKPNEKLFF.

This clone was picked up one time. This chain joins TRBV7-9 and TRBJ2-5; 9 bases align to TRBD1. V was clipped by 5 bases and J by 4 bases; unmatched bases: 2. The CDR3 consists of 13 residues. The germline V gene has CDR1 SEHNR and CDR2 FQNEAQ (reference sequence). CDR3 residues: CASSRDRVETQYF. CDR3 DNA sequence: TGTGCCAGCAGCCGGGACAGGGTAGAGACCCAGTACTTC.

The rearrangement links TRBV5-1 to TRBJ2-1; possible D gene TRBD2, 7 bases. The germline V and J ends were trimmed by 5 bases and 7 bases, with 16 bases remaining between them. The V gene's germline CDR1 is SGHRS and CDR2 YFSETQ. This CDR3 comprises 14 residues. In DNA, the CDR3 is TGCGCCAGCAGTGTCGGGGGGCGATCAAATGAGCAGTTCTTC. Amino acids: CASSVGGRSNEQFF.

The J gene is TRBJ1-2, the V gene TRBV5-6; 7 nucleotides agree with TRBD1. The CDR3 loop spans 14 amino acids. V dropped 0 bases and J dropped 7; count of bases not matched to a gene: 6. CDR1 is SGHDT, CDR2 YYEEEE, per germline. This CDR3 is CASSLGQGGIGYTF. The CDR3 bases are TGTGCCAGCAGCTTGGGACAGGGAGGTATTGGCTACACCTTC.

The V call is TRBV12-3 or TRBV12-4, the J call TRBJ1-1; D remains unclear. This CDR3 comprises 13 residues. Trimming cost V 3 bases and J 4 bases, with 9 bases left between them. The DNA for the CDR3 is TGTGCCAGCAGTTTGGAGGGAGGCACTGAAGCTTTCTTT. Its protein product is CASSLEGGTEAFF.

The chain has TRBV2 and TRBJ1-2; D remains ambiguous. This CDR3 contains 12 residues. Germline CDR1 is SNHLY and CDR2 is FYNNEI. V was clipped by 4 bases and J by 8 bases, with 11 bases between them. Written as DNA, the CDR3 is TGTGCCAGCAGTGTGTGGAGAAGGGGCTACACCTTC. Protein: CASSVWRRGYTF.

V is TRBV5-1 and J is TRBJ2-7; 7 bases map to TRBD1. The trim removed 4 bases at V and 1 base at J, leaving 11 bases unmatched. Germline V gives CDR1 SGHRS, CDR2 YFSETQ. The CDR3 is made up of 16 amino acids. The chain's CDR3 is CASSNPHRGESYEQYF. In nucleotides, the CDR3 is TGCGCCAGCAGCAACCCACACAGGGGAGAATCCTACGAGCAGTACTTC.

The chain is built from TRBV12-3 or TRBV12-4 and TRBJ1-1; D ambiguous. V lost 0 bases and J lost 7, with 9 bases in between. This CDR3 spans 13 amino acids. The CDR3 spells CASSLALNGEAFF. The CDR3 DNA reads as TGTGCCAGCAGTTTAGCGCTAAATGGTGAAGCTTTCTTT.

V usage is TRBV6-5 and J usage is TRBJ2-3; 9 bases agree with TRBD1. After removal of 6 bases from V and 0 bases from J, the junction contained 4 bases not matched to a gene. The CDR3 totals 15 residues. Germline CDR1 is MNHEY and CDR2 is SVGAGI. CDR3 sequence: CASRNRGRSTDTQYF. In DNA form, the CDR3 reads TGTGCCAGCAGAAACAGGGGGCGCAGCACAGATACGCAGTATTTT.

The sample holds a few counts of this clone. The chain has TRBV23-1 and TRBJ1-1; D not resolved. TRBV23-1 falls under the ORF class, with uncertain function. The CDR3 covers 12 residues. Trimming removed 8 bases at V and 4 bases at J, with 11 bases between. DNA of the CDR3: TGCGCCAGCCCGCCACGGGGCACTGAAGCTTTCTTT. Its translation: CASPPRGTEAFF.

The V gene is TRBV29-1, the J gene TRBJ1-2; the D is unclear. Per the germline V gene, CDR1 is SQVTM and CDR2 is ANQGSEA. V was clipped by 4 bases and J by 1 base, with 16 bases between them. The CDR3 is 15 residues long. The CDR3 here is CSVGKGLEYNYGYTF. The CDR3 DNA follows: TGCAGCGTTGGGAAGGGCCTTGAATATAACTATGGCTACACCTTC.

The CDR3: CASSIEGAIGNQPQHF. In nucleotides, the CDR3 is TGTGCCAGTAGTATAGAGGGGGCTATCGGCAATCAGCCCCAGCATTTT. The chain carries TRBV19 and TRBJ1-5, with D possibly matching TRBD1 (6 bases). Deletions cut 0 bases from V and 2 bases from J, with 11 bases between. The CDR3 loop spans 16 amino acids. Germline CDR1 and CDR2: LNHDA and SQIVND (reference sequence).

The genes are TRBV18 and TRBJ2-2; D is unclear. The CDR3 totals 18 residues. V dropped 0 bases and J dropped 5 bases, with 19 bases sitting between them. From germline, CDR1 is KGHSH and CDR2 LQKENI. The CDR3: CASSPPASGLGLTGELFF. CDR3 sequence (DNA): TGTGCCAGCTCACCACCCGCTTCGGGCCTCGGGTTGACCGGGGAGCTGTTTTTT. Full variable domain (remainder filled in from reference TRBV18 and TRBJ2-2): NAGVMQNPRHLVRRRGQEARLRCSPMKGHSHVYWYRQLPEEGLKFMVYLQKENIIDESGMPKERFSAEFPKEGPSILRIQQVVRGDSAAYFCASSPPASGLGLTGELFFGEGSRLTVL.

The chain combines TRBV6-5 with TRBJ1-2; D is ambiguous. The CDR3 sequence is 15 residues long. Germline values: CDR1 MNHEY, CDR2 SVGAGI. The V end lost 2 bases, the J end lost 6 bases, and 16 bases lay between the germline ends. In DNA, the CDR3 is TGTGCCAGCAGTTACGAAAAGACCCCACTCCATGGCTACACCTTC. Residues: CASSYEKTPLHGYTF.

V is TRBV19 and J is TRBJ2-3; 9 bases are a match to TRBD2. CDR1 LNHDA and CDR2 SQIVND come from the germline V gene (reference sequence). Germline trimming cut 10 bases from V and 0 bases from J; bases unmatched to any gene: 5. This CDR3 has 14 amino acids. The CDR3 reads CATSTSGSTDTQYF. The CDR3 DNA is TGTGCCACGTCGACTAGCGGTAGCACAGATACGCAGTATTTT.